The present TCR beta chain was sequenced within a study of T cells in narcolepsy. Study details: Enrolled donors included narcolepsy type 1 or type 2 patients and healthy controls. Study-level results: No autoreactive T cell clone sequences appeared in some memory CD4+ repertoires. Autoreactive clonotypes reportedly recurred in blood of same and different patients, not controls.

Sequenced by immunoSEQ multiplex PCR; TCRdb stores in-frame clones only, minus some. The top ten hold 2.6% of the sample, which has 30,000 to 35,000 clones, roughly four fifths seen once. A single count supports this clone. Its antigen is undetermined. The V gene's germline CDR1 is DFQATT and CDR2 SNEGSKA (reference sequence). The CDR3 length is 11 residues. V shed 3 bases and J shed 8 bases, with 10 bases lying between them. Sequencing was performed on CD45RA- memory CD4+ T cells from PBMCs. The origin of this receptor is a human donor with narcolepsy. The chain carries TRBV20-1 and TRBJ1-1; D may be TRBD1 (5 bases). The CDR3 sequence is CSASETAEAFF. The DNA of the CDR3 is TGCAGTGCTAGCGAGACAGCCGAAGCTTTCTTT.